The entry that follows covers one T cell receptor beta chain sequence. No antigen is known for it. As it was prepared, the TCRbeta library received unique molecular identifiers. TCRdb reprocessed the PCR reads with MiXCR, giving one entry per CDR3 protein. The repertoire has more than 500,000 distinct CDR3 sequences, over 10% of them found once; the top ten carry approximately 14%. Germline V CDR1 and CDR2: LGHDT, YNNKEL (reference sequence). V shed 11 bases and J shed 6 bases, with 31 bases lying between them. The CDR3 is made up of 18 amino acids. This entry belongs to a study of T-cell reconstitution after alpha-beta-depleted transplantation in children. Notes on the study in general: Elevated TCRbeta diversity at day 60 was traced, in some patients, to surviving recipient T cells and thymic progenitors. After transplant, at about two months, alpha-beta T cells were reportedly derived from several hundred expanded graft clones. Once a year had passed after transplant, T-cell counts and diversity came mostly from newly produced T cells.

The sequences come from PBMCs, mostly from graft donor cells, collected 180 days after TCRalphabeta/CD19-depleted stem cell transplant. This chain links TRBV3-1 with TRBJ2-2, with D tentatively TRBD1 (5 bases). This receptor was taken from a female patient aged 2-9 years who had a stem cell transplant for aplastic anemia, so the T cells may come from the graft donor. The CDR3 sequence is CAFTDLSLGAAKAGELFF. The CDR3 bases are TGTGCCTTCACCGATCTTTCCCTAGGGGCTGCGAAGGCCGGGGAGCTGTTTTTT.